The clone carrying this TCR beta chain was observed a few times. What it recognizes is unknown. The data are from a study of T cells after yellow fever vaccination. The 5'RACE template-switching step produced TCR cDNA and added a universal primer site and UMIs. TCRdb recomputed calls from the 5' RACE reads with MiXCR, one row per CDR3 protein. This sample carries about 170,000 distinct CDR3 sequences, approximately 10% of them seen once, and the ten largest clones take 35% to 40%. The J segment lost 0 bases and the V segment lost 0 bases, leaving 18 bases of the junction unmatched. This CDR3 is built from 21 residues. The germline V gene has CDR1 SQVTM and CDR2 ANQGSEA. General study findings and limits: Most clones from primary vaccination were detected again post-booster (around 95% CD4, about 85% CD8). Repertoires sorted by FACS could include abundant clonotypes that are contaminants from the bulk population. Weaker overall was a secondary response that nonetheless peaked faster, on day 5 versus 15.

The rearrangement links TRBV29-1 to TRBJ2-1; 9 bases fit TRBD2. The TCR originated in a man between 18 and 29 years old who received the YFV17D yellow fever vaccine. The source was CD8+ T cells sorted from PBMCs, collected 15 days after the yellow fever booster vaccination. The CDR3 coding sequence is TGCAGCGTTGAAGATCTTGGCGGCGGGGGGGCAATAAGGAGCTCCTACAATGAGCAGTTCTTC. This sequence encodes CSVEDLGGGGAIRSSYNEQFF.